These 17 T cell receptor beta chains were sequenced from one sample in a study of blood T cell repertoires in COVID-19. The table came from immunoSEQ multiplex PCR; TCRdb's copy has only in-frame clones and leaves some out. The table lists about 170,000 clones, around four fifths of them singletons, with 3.6% in the top ten. The sequenced sample consisted of PBMCs or T cells enriched from blood (not recorded which). These receptors all stem from a woman between 50 and 59 years old in a cohort exposed to, infected with or recovered from COVID-19 (not recorded which).

The V and J genes are TRBV19 and TRBJ2-1, with D perhaps TRBD2 (5 bases). Trimming shortened V by 4 bases and J by 8 bases, and 9 bases separated the two germline ends. Germline V lookup: CDR1 LNHDA, CDR2 SQIVND (reference sequence). The CDR3 has 12 residues. CDR3 DNA sequence: TGTGCCAGTAGTAAAACGGGGTATGAGCAGTTCTTC. Its translation is CASSKTGYEQFF.

The genes are TRBV5-4 and TRBJ2-1; weak D call: TRBD1 (6 bases). The germline V and J ends were trimmed by 4 bases and 1 base, with 15 bases remaining between them. This CDR3 is 16 amino acids long. From germline, CDR1 is SGHNT and CDR2 YYREEE (reference sequence). For the CDR3, the DNA is TGTGCCAGCAGCCATACAGGGACAAGGTCCTACAATGAGCAGTTCTTC. Protein product: CASSHTGTRSYNEQFF. Full variable domain (rest looked up from reference TRBV5-4 and TRBJ2-1): ETGVTQSPTHLIKTRGQQVTLRCSSQSGHNTVSWYQQALGQGPQFIFQYYREEENGRGNFPPRFSGLQFPNYSSELNVNALELDDSALYLCASSHTGTRSYNEQFFGPGTRLTVL.

The chain carries TRBV30 and TRBJ2-7; 9 bases match TRBD1. The CDR3 is 14 amino acids. Germline CDR1 GTSNPN, CDR2 SVGIG (reference sequence). The V gene end was trimmed by 1 base and the J gene end by 3 bases; junction bases not matched to a gene: 4. CDR3 region: CAWSAGTGSYEQYF. DNA for the CDR3: TGTGCCTGGAGTGCCGGGACAGGGAGCTACGAGCAGTACTTC.

V gene TRBV6-5 combines with J gene TRBJ2-2; a possible D gene is TRBD1 (6 bases). Germline V gene data show CDR1 as MNHEY and CDR2 as SVGAGI. V was cut by 7 bases and J by 4 bases, with 16 bases left in between. The CDR3 extends over 15 amino acids. The CDR3 nucleotides read TGTGCCAGCAATCGTCAGGGGTGGGGCACCGGGGAGCTGTTTTTT. This sequence encodes CASNRQGWGTGELFF.

The rearrangement uses TRBV7-9 and TRBJ1-5, with D perhaps matching TRBD1 (6 bases). The CDR3 length is 15 residues. V was shortened by 6 bases and J by 2 bases, with 14 bases between the two germline ends. Germline-derived CDR1 and CDR2 are SEHNR and FQNEAQ (reference sequence). CDR3 DNA: TGTGCCAGCAGTACCGGGACAACGGGCAATCAGCCCCAGCATTTT. This codes for CASSTGTTGNQPQHF.

V usage is TRBV5-6 and J usage is TRBJ2-5; 11 nucleotides agree with TRBD1. The ends lost 5 bases at V and 2 bases at J; junction bases unmatched: 2. The CDR3 runs 14 residues. Germline lookup yields CDR1 SGHDT and CDR2 YYEEEE. This CDR3 is CASRGDRGQETQYF. The CDR3 nucleotides read TGTGCCAGCAGGGGGGACAGGGGGCAAGAGACCCAGTACTTC. The entire variable domain, with the rest obtained from reference TRBV5-6 and TRBJ2-5, is as follows: DAGVTQSPTHLIKTRGQQVTLRCSPKSGHDTVSWYQQALGQGPQFIFQYYEEEERQRGNFPDRFSGHQFPNYSSELNVNALLLGDSALYLCASRGDRGQETQYFGPGTRLLVL.

In nucleotides, the CDR3 is TGCGCCAGCAGCTTACCGGGACAACACTACGAGCAGTACTTC. Amino acid sequence: CASSLPGQHYEQYF. J is TRBJ2-7 and V is TRBV5-1; D possibly corresponds to TRBD1 (6 bases). Per the germline V gene, CDR1 is SGHRS and CDR2 is YFSETQ. Trimming removed 2 bases from V and 3 bases from J, with 12 bases in between. This CDR3 has 14 amino acids.

The chain joins TRBV11-3 to TRBJ2-2, with TRBD1 matching 7 bases. CDR1 and CDR2 (germline): SGHNT, YENEEA. V shed 5 bases and J 2 bases; nucleotides not matched to a gene: 8. CDR3 length: 16 residues. CDR3 region: CASSLSGTVNTGELFF. In DNA form, the CDR3 reads TGTGCCAGCAGCCTATCCGGGACAGTCAACACCGGGGAGCTGTTTTTT.

This rearrangement joins TRBV3-1 (or the pseudogene TRBV3-2) to TRBJ1-1, with D unclear. The V gene lost 4 bases and the J gene lost 4 bases, with 10 bases spanning the gap. The CDR3 runs to 13 residues. Germline loops: CDR1 LGHDT, CDR2 YNNKEL (reference sequence). The CDR3 region is CASSRSSGTEAFF. As DNA, the CDR3 is TGTGCCAGCAGCCGCTCTTCGGGCACTGAAGCTTTCTTT.

V gene TRBV3-1 (or the pseudogene TRBV3-2) combines with J gene TRBJ2-7, with a possible D match to TRBD2 (6 bases). CDR1 is LGHDT and CDR2 is YNNKEL in the germline V gene (reference sequence). V shed 1 base and J shed 7 bases, with 14 bases lying between them. The CDR3 is 14 residues long. CDR3 sequence (DNA): TGTGCCAGCAGCCAAGGGGGAACTGCGGGGGAGCAGTACTTC. Protein product: CASSQGGTAGEQYF.

The chain has TRBV9 and TRBJ2-7, with TRBD2 matching 8 bases. Per germline, CDR1 SGDLS and CDR2 YYNGEE. The CDR3 has 15 amino acids. The ends lost 3 bases at V and 3 bases at J; junction bases unmatched: 8. The CDR3: CASSARLAGIYEQYF. DNA for the CDR3: TGTGCCAGCAGCGCACGGCTAGCGGGTATCTACGAGCAGTACTTC.

The chain joins TRBV30 to TRBJ2-7; D may be TRBD1 (6 bases). Germline V gene lookup returns CDR1 GTSNPN and CDR2 SVGIG (reference sequence). V was shortened by 0 bases and J by 3 bases, with 21 bases between the two germline ends. The CDR3 covers 17 residues. The CDR3 reads CAWSVRPTGTSGYEQYF. CDR3 bases: TGTGCCTGGAGTGTACGACCAACCGGGACATCAGGCTACGAGCAGTACTTC.

This sequence joins TRBV12-3 or TRBV12-4 and TRBJ2-1; TRBD1 agrees at 8 bases. Trimming removed 7 bases from V and 8 bases from J; junction bases left unmatched: 4. The CDR3 totals 12 residues. CDR3 in DNA: TGTGCCAGCACCCCGACAGGGGATGAGCAGTTCTTC. The encoded protein is CASTPTGDEQFF.

The rearrangement uses TRBV2 and TRBJ1-5; TRBD1 matches at 8 bases. The CDR3 totals 14 residues. V dropped 7 bases and J dropped 4; count of bases not matched to a gene: 6. Germline V lookup: CDR1 SNHLY, CDR2 FYNNEI. The CDR3 reads CASTPTGVNQPQHF. In DNA, the CDR3 is TGTGCCAGCACTCCGACAGGGGTGAATCAGCCCCAGCATTTT.

V and J are TRBV7-9 and TRBJ2-4; D unclear. The V gene lost 4 bases and the J gene lost 6 bases, with 10 bases spanning the gap. This CDR3 region has 13 residues. The V gene's germline CDR1 is SEHNR and CDR2 FQNEAQ (reference sequence). CDR3 sequence reads: CASSSEVPNIQYF. CDR3 sequence (DNA): TGTGCCAGCAGCTCCGAGGTCCCAAACATTCAGTACTTC.

This chain links TRBV5-4 with TRBJ1-2; 7 nucleotides line up with TRBD1. Trimming cost V 0 bases and J 2 bases; bases outside gene matches: 1. Germline CDR1 SGHNT, CDR2 YYREEE (reference sequence). The CDR3 is 14 amino acids. The CDR3 DNA is TGTGCCAGCAGCTTGGGGGGACAGAACTATGGCTACACCTTC. This codes for CASSLGGQNYGYTF. Using reference TRBV5-4 and TRBJ1-2 for the parts outside the CDR3, the full variable domain is ETGVTQSPTHLIKTRGQQVTLRCSSQSGHNTVSWYQQALGQGPQFIFQYYREEENGRGNFPPRFSGLQFPNYSSELNVNALELDDSALYLCASSLGGQNYGYTFGSGTRLTVV.

The chain joins TRBV29-1 to TRBJ1-2; D remains unclear. This CDR3 contains 11 residues. Deletions cut 3 bases from V and 4 bases from J, with 6 bases between. Germline CDR1 reads SQVTM; CDR2 reads ANQGSEA. The CDR3 is CSVDAVYGYTF. The CDR3 DNA is TGCAGCGTTGACGCGGTCTATGGCTACACCTTC.